This T cell receptor beta chain was identified in a study of blood T cell repertoires in COVID-19. Assay: immunoSEQ multiplex PCR; the TCRdb copy retains only in-frame clones and omits some. The repertoire consists of some 70,000 clones, with approximately 88% occurring once and the leading ten covering 5.5% to 7%. Germline V CDR1 and CDR2: SGHVS, FQNEAQ. The V and J ends lost 2 bases and 2 bases respectively, with 16 bases between them. The CDR3 contains 17 residues. This receptor was identified in a woman aged 65 to 85 with acute or convalescent COVID-19. V is TRBV7-8 and J is TRBJ1-3; D is perhaps TRBD1 (5 bases). Input material: peripheral blood. The DNA of the CDR3 is TGTGCCAGCAGCTTATATGGGGGAGGGGCTCCTGGAAACACCATATATTTT. It is translated as CASSLYGGGAPGNTIYF.